The 14 T cell receptor beta chains below were found in one sample sequenced in a study of T-cell memory formation after mild COVID-19. TCRdb reanalysed the 5' RACE reads using MiXCR and keeps one entry per CDR3 protein. The sample carries fewer than 600,000 distinct CDR3 sequences, approximately 21% recorded once. Sequenced: PBMCs or a T cell subset sorted from them (not recorded which). These receptors originate from an adult woman who had mild COVID-19 (a few samples of this study predate the infection). Cell type and time point are not known.

The genes are TRBV2 and TRBJ1-2; D ambiguous. Trimming stripped 8 bases from V and 8 bases from J, with 18 bases between. Germline CDR1 reads SNHLY; CDR2 reads FYNNEI. The CDR3 is made up of 13 amino acids. This CDR3 is CASRAAQLSGYTF. The CDR3 DNA reads TGTGCCAGCCGAGCGGCCCAGTTAAGCGGCTACACCTTC.

The rearrangement joins TRBV3-1 to TRBJ1-6; 8 bases agree with TRBD1. This CDR3 is 16 amino acids long. Germline-derived CDR1 and CDR2 are LGHDT and YNNKEL (reference sequence). Unmatched junction bases numbered 5, after V lost 1 base and J lost 6 bases. The CDR3 DNA is TGTGCCAGCAGCCAAGTTTTCCAGGGGGCTAATTCACCCCTCCACTTT. Translated: CASSQVFQGANSPLHF. Based on the CDR3 plus reference TRBV3-1 and TRBJ1-6, the full variable domain is DTAVSQTPKYLVTQMGNDKSIKCEQNLGHDTMYWYKQDSKKFLKIMFSYNNKELIINETVPNRFSPKSPDKAHLNLHINSLELGDSAVYFCASSQVFQGANSPLHFGNGTRLTVT.

The chain has TRBV20-1 and TRBJ1-1; D perhaps matches TRBD1 (5 bases). The V gene lost 5 bases and the J gene lost 2 bases, with 18 bases spanning the gap. Looked up from germline, CDR1 is DFQATT and CDR2 is SNEGSKA (reference sequence). The CDR3 is 15 amino acids. The CDR3 nucleotides read TGCAGTGCTCCAGGGAACGCGGTAGGAAACACTGAAGCTTTCTTT. Protein: CSAPGNAVGNTEAFF.

A few counts support this clonotype. The genes are TRBV3-1 and TRBJ1-3; 11 bases fit TRBD1. CDR1 LGHDT and CDR2 YNNKEL come from the germline V gene (reference sequence). This CDR3 region has 14 residues. Losses at the gene ends were 5 bases for V and 8 bases for J; bases not matched to a gene: 5. CDR3 DNA sequence: TGTGCCAGCAGCTTCGGACAGGGGGCTGACACCATATATTTT. It yields the protein CASSFGQGADTIYF.

A few counts support this clonotype. This chain joins TRBV3-1 and TRBJ1-2; D gene unclear. CDR1 LGHDT and CDR2 YNNKEL come from the germline V gene (reference sequence). The V and J ends lost 0 bases and 4 bases respectively, with 9 bases between them. CDR3 length: 14 residues. The CDR3 here is CASSQEAGVYGYTF. In DNA form, the CDR3 reads TGTGCCAGCAGCCAAGAGGCAGGTGTCTATGGCTACACCTTC.

The rearrangement joins TRBV27 to TRBJ1-6, with 9 bases identical to TRBD1. The V segment lost 0 bases and the J segment 4 bases; nucleotides outside the gene matches: 7. Germline CDR1 is MNHEY and CDR2 is SMNVEV (reference sequence). The CDR3 totals 18 residues. CDR3 coding DNA: TGTGCCAGCAGTTTATCTGCCTCCGGGACAGGGTATAATTCACCCCTCCACTTT. The encoded protein is CASSLSASGTGYNSPLHF.

The V call is TRBV20-1, the J call TRBJ2-7; TRBD2 agrees at 8 bases. CDR1 and CDR2 from the germline V gene are DFQATT and SNEGSKA (reference sequence). The CDR3 has 14 amino acids. V was pared by 1 base and J by 3 bases, with 5 bases of the junction left unmatched. This chain's CDR3 is CSARVGGGIYEQYF. CDR3 in DNA: TGCAGTGCTAGAGTTGGCGGGGGGATCTACGAGCAGTACTTC.

The V call is TRBV11-3, the J call TRBJ2-1, with D perhaps matching TRBD2 (5 bases). V was cut by 5 bases and J by 8 bases, with 13 bases left in between. The CDR3 runs 13 residues. The germline CDR1 and CDR2 sequences are SGHNT and YENEEA. The CDR3, as DNA: TGTGCCAGCAGCCGGTTAGAGGACTATGAGCAGTTCTTC. This gives the protein CASSRLEDYEQFF.

In this sample, this clonotype turned up a few times. The V and J genes are TRBV7-8 and TRBJ2-2, with a weak D call TRBD2 (5 bases). Germline-derived CDR1 and CDR2 are SGHVS and FQNEAQ. The CDR3 covers 19 residues. Trimming shortened V by 0 bases and J by 2 bases, and 19 bases separated the two germline ends. CDR3 in amino acids: CASSLARGIPGINTGELFF. CDR3 nucleotide sequence: TGTGCCAGCAGCTTAGCCAGAGGGATCCCGGGGATAAACACCGGGGAGCTGTTTTTT.

The CDR3 coding sequence is TGTGCCAGCAGCTTAGCCACGATAGACAGTCTTTACGGCTACACCTTC. Translation: CASSLATIDSLYGYTF. V and J are TRBV7-8 and TRBJ1-2; TRBD1 is a possible D gene (5 bases). The CDR3 has 16 residues. V lost 0 bases to trimming and J lost 8 bases, with 19 bases between them. Germline V gene lookup returns CDR1 SGHVS and CDR2 FQNEAQ.

The gene calls are TRBV6-2 or TRBV6-3 and TRBJ1-5; D possibly corresponds to TRBD1 (5 bases). Germline assignment: CDR1 MNHEY and CDR2 SVGEGT. There are 16 residues in the CDR3. The germline V and J ends were trimmed by 0 bases and 0 bases, with 9 bases remaining between them. CDR3 bases: TGTGCCAGCAGTTACTCGACAGACTATAGCAATCAGCCCCAGCATTTT. Its protein product is CASSYSTDYSNQPQHF.

The rearrangement links TRBV7-9 to TRBJ1-2; D not certain. With 10 bases removed from V and 8 bases from J, the gap between germline ends came to 14 bases. CDR1 SEHNR and CDR2 FQNEAQ come from the germline V gene (reference sequence). The CDR3 is 11 residues long. The CDR3 is CATLINEGYTF. The CDR3 DNA sequence: TGTGCCACCCTGATTAACGAGGGCTACACCTTC.

V usage is TRBV11-3 and J usage is TRBJ2-1, with 10 positions matching TRBD2. The junction had 9 bases not matched to a gene; V was cut back by 5 bases and J by 2 bases. Germline CDR1 and CDR2: SGHNT and YENEEA. The CDR3 totals 17 residues. The CDR3 region has the DNA TGTGCCAGCAGCCTAGGAGCGGGAGGGTATCCCTACAATGAGCAGTTCTTC. The encoded protein is CASSLGAGGYPYNEQFF. The variable domain in full, completed from reference TRBV11-3 and TRBJ2-1, reads EAGVVQSPRYKIIEKKQPVAFWCNPISGHNTLYWYLQNLGQGPELLIRYENEEAVDDSQLPKDRFSAERLKGVDSTLKIQPAELGDSAVYLCASSLGAGGYPYNEQFFGPGTRLTVL.

This clonotype was observed a few times. The rearrangement joins TRBV5-6 to TRBJ1-1, with TRBD1 matching over 7 bases. V trimming: 3 bases; J trimming: 1 base; junction bases outside the gene matches: 6. CDR3 length: 15 residues. Germline-derived CDR1 and CDR2 are SGHDT and YYEEEE. CDR3 sequence: CASSWSGTANTEAFF. The CDR3 bases are TGTGCCAGCAGCTGGAGTGGGACAGCGAACACTGAAGCTTTCTTT.